A single sample gave rise to the 14 T cell receptor beta chains below, sequenced in a study of blood T cells in healthy people across ages. A J-beta primer mix and a sample-barcoded 5' primer were used in a second PCR of about 6 to 12 cycles. TCRdb re-analysed the 5' RACE reads in MiXCR, keeping a single row per CDR3 protein. The sample lists around 1.7 million distinct CDR3 sequences, roughly 27% occurring once. The sequenced sample was blood. The receptors derive from a woman between 25 and 40 years old in good health.

This clonotype was seen a few times. The chain links TRBV30 to TRBJ2-1; a weak D match, TRBD1 (6 bases). V was clipped by 4 bases and J by 6 bases, with 13 bases between them. The CDR3 loop spans 13 amino acids. CDR1 and CDR2 (germline): GTSNPN, SVGIG (reference sequence). The CDR3 DNA sequence: TGTGCCTGGACAGGGGATGAGCCCAATGAGCAGTTCTTC. Translating it yields CAWTGDEPNEQFF.

The chain combines TRBV15 with TRBJ1-1; TRBD1 might be the D (5 bases). CDR1 and CDR2 (germline): LNHNV, YYDKDF (reference sequence). V was shortened by 7 bases and J by 5 bases, with 14 bases between the two germline ends. This CDR3 spans 13 amino acids. The CDR3, as DNA: TGTGCCACCAACGGGGACGGTATAACTGAAGCTTTCTTT. Translated: CATNGDGITEAFF.

The table lists this clonotype with a few counts. The genes are TRBV29-1 and TRBJ1-1; the match to TRBD1 covers 11 bases. CDR3 length: 14 amino acids. CDR1 SQVTM and CDR2 ANQGSEA come from the germline V gene. The trim removed 6 bases at V and 3 bases at J, leaving 6 bases unmatched. This chain's CDR3 is CSVRDRGTDTEAFF. For the CDR3, the DNA is TGCAGCGTCCGGGACAGGGGGACGGACACTGAAGCTTTCTTT. Using reference TRBV29-1 and TRBJ1-1 for the parts outside the CDR3, the full variable domain is SAVISQKPSRDICQRGTSLTIQCQVDSQVTMMFWYRQQPGQSLTLIATANQGSEATYESGFVIDKFPISRPNLTFSTLTVSNMSPEDSSIYLCSVRDRGTDTEAFFGQGTRLTVV.

This clonotype was counted many times. The chain employs TRBV6-5 and TRBJ2-1; maybe TRBD1 (6 bases). This CDR3 region has 15 residues. The germline V and J ends were trimmed by 6 bases and 5 bases, with 17 bases remaining between them. The germline V gene has CDR1 MNHEY and CDR2 SVGAGI. CDR3 sequence: CASRRMRQGNNEQFF. CDR3 DNA: TGTGCCAGCAGACGAATGCGGCAGGGGAACAATGAGCAGTTCTTC.

The chain has TRBV7-9 and TRBJ1-2; D might be TRBD1 (5 bases). Per germline, CDR1 SEHNR and CDR2 FQNEAQ (reference sequence). CDR3 length: 13 residues. Trimming removed 5 bases from V and 6 bases from J, with 13 bases in between. CDR3 sequence: CASSVPQGNGYTF. DNA for the CDR3: TGTGCCAGCAGCGTACCCCAGGGTAATGGCTACACCTTC.

The J gene is TRBJ2-3, the V gene TRBV6-2 or TRBV6-3; no clear D. Trimming pared 2 bases from V and 0 bases from J, leaving 9 bases between. The germline V gene has CDR1 MNHEY and CDR2 SVGEGT. This CDR3 has 15 residues. The CDR3 region has the DNA TGTGCCAGCAGTTACCCCGGACGGAGCACAGATACGCAGTATTTT. Its protein is CASSYPGRSTDTQYF.

The chain is built from TRBV7-9 and TRBJ2-3; possible D gene TRBD1, 5 bases. Germline V gives CDR1 SEHNR, CDR2 FQNEAQ (reference sequence). The ends were cut back, 2 bases at V and 4 bases at J, with 13 bases in the middle. The CDR3 contains 15 residues. CDR3 residues: CASSLYGRAADTQYF. The CDR3 region has the DNA TGTGCCAGCAGCTTATATGGCAGGGCGGCAGATACGCAGTATTTT.

As for this clonotype: At one end, the junction sequence differs from germline, possibly due to a read error. The chain couples TRBV20-1 to TRBJ2-3, with 9 bases matching TRBD2. Germline lookup yields CDR1 DFQATT and CDR2 SNEGSKA (reference sequence). This CDR3 is 15 amino acids long. The CDR3 reads CSVAGGRGGTDMQYF. The CDR3, as DNA: TGCAGTGTTGCGGGGGGGCGAGGTGGCACAGATATGCAGTATTTT.

The CDR3 bases are TGTGCCAGCAAAACTCACACAGAGCAAGAGACCCAGTACTTC. This codes for CASKTHTEQETQYF. The rearrangement joins TRBV2 to TRBJ2-5; D uncertain. The CDR3 consists of 14 residues. Germline V gene data show CDR1 as SNHLY and CDR2 as FYNNEI. The germline V and J ends were trimmed by 7 bases and 2 bases, with 14 bases remaining between them. Full variable domain (outside the CDR3, taken from reference TRBV2 and TRBJ2-5): EPEVTQTPSHQVTQMGQEVILRCVPISNHLYFYWYRQILGQKVEFLVSFYNNEISEKSEIFDDQFSVERPDGSNFTLKIRSTKLEDSAMYFCASKTHTEQETQYFGPGTRLLVL.

The chain links TRBV11-3 to TRBJ2-3; D is perhaps TRBD2 (6 bases). Germline V gene data show CDR1 as SGHNT and CDR2 as YENEEA. V was shortened by 5 bases and J by 4 bases, with 13 bases between the two germline ends. This CDR3 is built from 14 residues. The CDR3 nucleotides are TGTGCCAGCAGCACGACTAGGGGAGCAGATACGCAGTATTTT. It is translated as CASSTTRGADTQYF.

This clonotype appeared a few times. The V gene is TRBV11-2, the J gene TRBJ2-1; tentative D call: TRBD1 (5 bases). Trimming cost V 0 bases and J 3 bases, with 9 bases left between them. Germline loops: CDR1 SGHAT, CDR2 FQNNGV. The CDR3 totals 15 residues. The CDR3 nucleotides are TGTGCCAGCAGCTTAGATGGGGCAGTCTACAATGAGCAGTTCTTC. Protein: CASSLDGAVYNEQFF. Supplemented by reference TRBV11-2 and TRBJ2-1, the full variable domain reads EAGVAQSPRYKIIEKRQSVAFWCNPISGHATLYWYQQILGQGPKLLIQFQNNGVVDDSQLPKDRFSAERLKGVDSTLKIQPAKLEDSAVYLCASSLDGAVYNEQFFGPGTRLTVL.

This chain connects TRBV7-6 to TRBJ2-1, with 9 bases identical to TRBD2. The J call is uncertain, as TRBJ2-7 better fits the DNA end. The CDR3 length is 15 residues. CDR1 and CDR2 (germline): SGHVS, FNYEAQ. CDR3 sequence: CASSSLAGQYNEQYF. The DNA of the CDR3 is TGTGCCAGCAGCAGTCTAGCGGGACAGTACAATGAGCAGTACTTC.

The V call is TRBV11-2, the J call TRBJ2-7; TRBD2 might be the D (5 bases). CDR1 is SGHAT and CDR2 is FQNNGV in the germline V gene. CDR3 length: 16 residues. The V end was cut by 5 bases, the J end by 6 bases, with 23 bases between. Written as DNA, the CDR3 is TGTGCCAGCAGCCCCCCAGATGTACGGTTGGAGGCCGAGCAGTACTTC. Its protein product is CASSPPDVRLEAEQYF.

This chain links TRBV28 with TRBJ1-1, with no clear D. V dropped 6 bases and J dropped 4 bases, with 18 bases sitting between them. This CDR3 has 15 amino acids. In germline, CDR1 is MDHEN, CDR2 SYDVKM. This CDR3 is CASSSSLGRATEAFF. The DNA of the CDR3 is TGTGCCAGCAGCTCCTCCTTGGGGAGAGCCACTGAAGCTTTCTTT. Based on the CDR3 plus reference TRBV28 and TRBJ1-1, the full variable domain is DVKVTQSSRYLVKRTGEKVFLECVQDMDHENMFWYRQDPGLGLRLIYFSYDVKMKEKGDIPEGYSVSREKKERFSLILESASTNQTSMYLCASSSSLGRATEAFFGQGTRLTVV.